A selection of T cell receptor beta chains follows, all from one sample in a study of cytomegalovirus exposure and HLA in healthy donors. The assay was immunoSEQ multiplex PCR, and TCRdb's table has in-frame clones only and misses some. The repertoire holds about 200,000 clones, with 75% to 90% as singletons. Sequencing used PBMCs. All receptors come from a woman aged 25 to 39 in good health and CMV-seronegative. Both conserved end residues are part of each CDR3. The D gene is left open where the match is weak. Where a row states a size, it is once, few, many or the class of an expanded clone; other rows omit it.

d_gene	abundance	j_gene	v_gene	CDR3aa	CDR3nt
TRBD1	.	TRBJ1-2	TRBV9	CASSVTTGGDGYTF	TGTGCCAGCAGCGTAACGACAGGGGGAGATGGCTACACCTTC
.	.	TRBJ1-2	TRBV6-6	CASTQGPRPGYTF	TGTGCCAGCACCCAGGGGCCCCGGCCTGGCTACACCTTC
.	.	TRBJ2-5	TRBV5-4	CASSLVNGPGAETQYF	TGTGCCAGCAGCTTGGTTAATGGCCCAGGGGCCGAGACCCAGTACTTC
.	.	TRBJ2-7	TRBV28	CASSPGHSAYEQYF	TGTGCCAGCAGTCCGGGACACTCAGCCTACGAGCAGTACTTC
TRBD1	.	TRBJ2-3	TRBV15	CATSRGTGGADTQYF	TGTGCCACCAGCAGGGGGACAGGGGGCGCGGATACGCAGTATTTT
.	few	TRBJ1-1	TRBV28	CASRGGGSLNTEAFF	TGTGCCAGCAGGGGAGGTGGTTCGTTGAACACTGAAGCTTTCTTT
TRBD1	.	TRBJ2-1	TRBV7-8	CASSPRTGGYNEQFF	TGTGCCAGCAGCCCTAGGACAGGGGGTTACAATGAGCAGTTCTTC
.	.	TRBJ1-4	TRBV19	CASSIGRGEKLFF	TGTGCCAGTAGTATCGGTCGCGGAGAAAAACTGTTTTTT
.	.	TRBJ2-7	TRBV7-3	CASSRQYGYEQYF	TGTGCCAGCAGCCGACAGTATGGGTACGAGCAGTACTTC
.	.	TRBJ1-2	TRBV6-1	CASTLYQTENYGYTF	TGTGCCAGCACTCTCTACCAGACAGAAAACTATGGCTACACCTTC
TRBD2	.	TRBJ2-1	TRBV5-4	CASSLLLAGHNEQFF	TGTGCCAGCAGCCTTTTACTAGCGGGGCACAATGAGCAGTTCTTC
TRBD1	.	TRBJ1-1	TRBV2	CASNPDRVGATEAFF	TGTGCCAGCAATCCAGACAGGGTGGGGGCCACTGAAGCTTTCTTT
.	.	TRBJ2-7	TRBV29-1	CSVGGRGGGYEQYF	TGCAGCGTTGGCGGGCGGGGTGGAGGGTACGAGCAGTACTTC
.	.	TRBJ2-1	TRBV7-2	CASSLGLAGGFSYNEQFF	TGTGCCAGCAGCTTAGGGCTAGCCGGAGGTTTCTCCTACAATGAGCAGTTCTTC
TRBD1	.	TRBJ2-2	TRBV5-1	CASSSRQGKNTGELFF	TGCGCCAGCAGCTCCCGACAGGGGAAGAACACCGGGGAGCTGTTTTTT
TRBD2	.	TRBJ2-1	TRBV14	CASSNIAGSYNEQFF	TGTGCCAGCAGCAACATAGCGGGGTCCTACAATGAGCAGTTCTTC
.	.	TRBJ1-2	TRBV28	CASSWGQNYGYTF	TGTGCCAGCAGTTGGGGACAAAACTATGGCTACACCTTC
TRBD2	once	TRBJ2-1	TRBV7-2	CASSLRLAAPSSYNEQFF	TGTGCCAGCAGCTTACGGCTAGCGGCCCCCAGCTCCTACAATGAGCAGTTCTTC
.	.	TRBJ2-1	TRBV21-1	CASSKPGLAADEQFF	TGTGCCAGCAGCAAACCTGGACTAGCGGCGGATGAGCAGTTCTTC
TRBD2	.	TRBJ2-1	TRBV2	CASSIGREGGNEQFF	TGTGCCAGCAGTATTGGTCGGGAGGGAGGTAATGAGCAGTTCTTC
.	.	TRBJ2-1	TRBV20-1	CSARLYNEQFF	TGCAGTGCTAGATTATACAATGAGCAGTTCTTC
TRBD1	once	TRBJ1-1	TRBV18	CASSPTGQGNTEAFF	TGTGCCAGCTCACCTACAGGACAGGGGAACACTGAAGCTTTCTTT
.	.	TRBJ2-1	TRBV6-1	CASSERAGPNEQFF	TGTGCCAGCAGTGAACGAGCGGGCCCCAATGAGCAGTTCTTC
.	.	TRBJ1-2	TRBV28	CASSPTATYGYTF	TGTGCCAGCAGTCCGACAGCCACCTATGGCTACACCTTC
TRBD1	.	TRBJ2-2	TRBV7-9	CASAGQGVGGELFF	TGTGCCAGCGCGGGACAGGGTGTCGGCGGGGAGCTGTTTTTT
.	.	TRBJ2-3	TRBV5-4	CASSSGSSTDTQYF	TGTGCCAGCAGCTCGGGGTCCAGCACAGATACGCAGTATTTT
.	.	TRBJ2-7	TRBV7-8	CASSRTLTSYEQYF	TGCGCCAGCAGCCGGACACTCACCTCCTACGAGCAGTACTTC
TRBD1	.	TRBJ2-1	TRBV18	CASSKGQAHNEQFF	TGTGCCAGCTCAAAGGGACAGGCCCACAATGAGCAGTTCTTC
TRBD2	.	TRBJ2-1	TRBV7-9	CASSLGGTSGRYNEQFF	TGTGCCAGCAGCTTAGGGGGGACTAGCGGGAGGTACAATGAGCAGTTCTTC
TRBD1	.	TRBJ2-7	TRBV5-1	CASSLGRGLDEQYF	TGCGCCAGCAGCTTGGGCAGGGGGCTCGACGAGCAGTACTTC
TRBD1	.	TRBJ2-7	TRBV5-1	CASSRDRRPIYEQYF	TGCGCCAGCAGCCGGGACAGGAGACCGATCTACGAGCAGTACTTC
.	few	TRBJ1-4	TRBV2	CASEQGGFEKLFF	TGTGCCAGTGAACAGGGTGGTTTCGAAAAACTGTTTTTT